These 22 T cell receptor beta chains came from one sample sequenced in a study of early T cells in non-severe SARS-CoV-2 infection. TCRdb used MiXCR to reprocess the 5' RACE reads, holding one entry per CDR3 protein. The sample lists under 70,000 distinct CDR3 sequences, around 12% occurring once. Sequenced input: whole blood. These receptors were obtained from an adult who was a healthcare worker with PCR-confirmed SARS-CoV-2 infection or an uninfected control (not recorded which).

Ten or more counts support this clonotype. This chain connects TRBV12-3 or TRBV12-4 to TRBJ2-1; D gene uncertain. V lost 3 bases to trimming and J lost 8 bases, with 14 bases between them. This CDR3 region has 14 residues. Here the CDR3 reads CASSFQFASDEQFF. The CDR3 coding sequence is TGTGCCAGCAGTTTTCAGTTTGCTTCCGATGAGCAGTTCTTC.

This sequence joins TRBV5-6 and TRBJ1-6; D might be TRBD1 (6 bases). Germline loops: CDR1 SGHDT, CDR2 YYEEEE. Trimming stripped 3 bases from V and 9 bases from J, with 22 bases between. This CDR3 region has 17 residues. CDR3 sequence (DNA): TGTGCCAGCAGCTGGACTTGGGGGCCCACCCAAGGTTCACCCCTCCACTTT. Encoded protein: CASSWTWGPTQGSPLHF.

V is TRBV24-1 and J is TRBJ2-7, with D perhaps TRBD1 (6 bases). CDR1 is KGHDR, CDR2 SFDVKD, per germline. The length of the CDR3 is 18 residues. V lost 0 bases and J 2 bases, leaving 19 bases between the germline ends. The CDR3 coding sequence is TGTGCCACCAGTGATTTGCCGGGACACGCACAACGAGCCTACGAGCAGTACTTC. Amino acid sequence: CATSDLPGHAQRAYEQYF.

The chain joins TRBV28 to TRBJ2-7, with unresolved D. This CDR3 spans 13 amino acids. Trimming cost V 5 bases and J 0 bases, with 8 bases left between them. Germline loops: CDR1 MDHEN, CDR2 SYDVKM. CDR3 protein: CASSRPSSYEQYF. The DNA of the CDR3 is TGTGCCAGCAGTAGACCCAGCTCCTACGAGCAGTACTTC.

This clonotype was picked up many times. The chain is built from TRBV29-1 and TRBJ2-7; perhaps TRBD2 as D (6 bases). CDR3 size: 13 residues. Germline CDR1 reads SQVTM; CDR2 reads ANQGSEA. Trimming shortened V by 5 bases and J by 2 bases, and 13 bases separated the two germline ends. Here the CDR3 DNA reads TGCAGCGTTACAGCGGGCACGCCCTACGAGCAGTACTTC. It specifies CSVTAGTPYEQYF.

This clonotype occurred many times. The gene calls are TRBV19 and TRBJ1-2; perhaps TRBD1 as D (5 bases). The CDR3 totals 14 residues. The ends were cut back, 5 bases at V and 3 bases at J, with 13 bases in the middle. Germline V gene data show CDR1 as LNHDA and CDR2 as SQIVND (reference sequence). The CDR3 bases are TGTGCCAGTAGTTCCCCCGGGACGGACTATGGCTACACCTTC. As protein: CASSSPGTDYGYTF.

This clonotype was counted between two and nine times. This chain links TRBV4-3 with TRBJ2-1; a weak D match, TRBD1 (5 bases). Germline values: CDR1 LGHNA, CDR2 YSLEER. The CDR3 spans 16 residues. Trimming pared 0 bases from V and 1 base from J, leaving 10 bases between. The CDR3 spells CASSQDWGLSYNEQFF. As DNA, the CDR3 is TGCGCCAGCAGCCAAGATTGGGGCTTATCCTACAATGAGCAGTTCTTC.

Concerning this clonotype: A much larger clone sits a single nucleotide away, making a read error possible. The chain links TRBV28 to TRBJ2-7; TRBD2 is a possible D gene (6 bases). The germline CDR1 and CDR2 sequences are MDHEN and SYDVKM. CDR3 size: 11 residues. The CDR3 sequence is CTTMGRREQYF. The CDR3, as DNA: TGTACCACCATGGGGAGGCGCGAGCAGTACTTC.

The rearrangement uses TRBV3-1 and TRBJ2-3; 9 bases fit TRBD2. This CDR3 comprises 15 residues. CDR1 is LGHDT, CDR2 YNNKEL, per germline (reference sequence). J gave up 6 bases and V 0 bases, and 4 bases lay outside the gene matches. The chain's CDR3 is CASSQETSGGDTQYF. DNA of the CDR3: TGTGCCAGCAGCCAAGAGACCAGCGGGGGGGATACGCAGTATTTT.

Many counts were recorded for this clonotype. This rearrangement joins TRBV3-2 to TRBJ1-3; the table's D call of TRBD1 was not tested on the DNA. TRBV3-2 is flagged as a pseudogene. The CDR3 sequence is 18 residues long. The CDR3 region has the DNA TGTGCCAGCAGCCAAGAAAGAGGGGAACGGTACTCTGGAAACACCATATATTTT. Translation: CASSQERGERYSGNTIYF.

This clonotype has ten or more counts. The CDR3 here is CASSSLTGDTEAFF. Written as DNA, the CDR3 is TGTGCCAGCAGTTCCTTGACAGGGGACACTGAAGCTTTCTTT. The rearrangement joins TRBV12-3 or TRBV12-4 to TRBJ1-1; TRBD1 agrees at 8 bases. The CDR3 has 14 amino acids. V lost 4 bases to trimming and J lost 3 bases; unmatched junction nucleotides: 4.

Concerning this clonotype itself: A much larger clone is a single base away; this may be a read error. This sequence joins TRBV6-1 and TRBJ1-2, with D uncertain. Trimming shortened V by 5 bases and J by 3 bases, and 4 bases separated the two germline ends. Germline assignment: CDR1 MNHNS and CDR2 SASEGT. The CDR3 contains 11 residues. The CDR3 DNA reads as TGTGCCAGCAGTTTCGACTATGGCTACACCTTC. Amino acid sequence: CASSFDYGYTF.

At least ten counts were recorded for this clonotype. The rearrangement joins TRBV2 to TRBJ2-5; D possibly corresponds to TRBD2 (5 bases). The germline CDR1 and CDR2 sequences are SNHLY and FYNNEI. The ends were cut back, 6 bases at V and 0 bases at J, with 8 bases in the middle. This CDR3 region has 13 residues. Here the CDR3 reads CASRTGNQETQYF. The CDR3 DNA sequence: TGTGCCAGCAGGACCGGGAACCAAGAGACCCAGTACTTC.

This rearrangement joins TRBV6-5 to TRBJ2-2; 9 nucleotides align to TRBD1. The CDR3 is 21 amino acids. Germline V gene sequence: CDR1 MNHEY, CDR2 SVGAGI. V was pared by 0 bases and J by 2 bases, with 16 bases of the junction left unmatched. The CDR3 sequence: CASSYSGTGSRRGPNTGELFF. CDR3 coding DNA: TGTGCCAGCAGTTACTCCGGGACAGGGTCTAGGCGCGGACCTAACACCGGGGAGCTGTTTTTT.

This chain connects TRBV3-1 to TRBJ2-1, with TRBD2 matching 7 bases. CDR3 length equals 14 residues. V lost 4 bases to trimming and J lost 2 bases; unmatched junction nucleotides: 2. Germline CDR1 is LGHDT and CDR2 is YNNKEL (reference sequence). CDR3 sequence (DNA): TGTGCCAGCAGCCGGGAGGGCACCTACAATGAGCAGTTCTTC. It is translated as CASSREGTYNEQFF.

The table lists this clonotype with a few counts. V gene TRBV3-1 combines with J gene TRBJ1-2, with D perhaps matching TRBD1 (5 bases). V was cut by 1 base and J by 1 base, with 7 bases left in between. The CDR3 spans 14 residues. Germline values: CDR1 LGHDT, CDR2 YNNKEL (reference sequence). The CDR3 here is CASSQADINYGYTF. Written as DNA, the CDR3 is TGTGCCAGCAGCCAAGCGGACATTAACTATGGCTACACCTTC.

The CDR3 loop reads CASGLKTAGNRTGELFF. CDR3 DNA: TGTGCTAGTGGTTTGAAAACCGCAGGGAATCGCACCGGGGAGCTGTTTTTT. The chain has TRBV12-5 and TRBJ2-2, with D maybe TRBD1 (5 bases). Germline V CDR1 and CDR2: LGHNT, FRNRAP. The CDR3 loop spans 17 amino acids. The V and J ends lost 2 bases and 4 bases respectively, with 17 bases between them.

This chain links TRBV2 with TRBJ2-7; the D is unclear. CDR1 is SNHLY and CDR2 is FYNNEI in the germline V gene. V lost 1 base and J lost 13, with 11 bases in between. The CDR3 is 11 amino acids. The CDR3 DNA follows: TGTGCCAGCAGTGAAGGCCGGACGGTATACTTC. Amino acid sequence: CASSEGRTVYF.

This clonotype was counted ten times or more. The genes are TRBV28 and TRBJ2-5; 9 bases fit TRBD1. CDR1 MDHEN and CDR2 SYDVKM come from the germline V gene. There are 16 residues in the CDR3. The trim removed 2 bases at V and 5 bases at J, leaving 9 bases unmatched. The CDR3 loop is CASSLPGTGNSETQYF. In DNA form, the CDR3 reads TGTGCCAGCAGTTTACCCGGGACAGGGAATTCCGAGACCCAGTACTTC.

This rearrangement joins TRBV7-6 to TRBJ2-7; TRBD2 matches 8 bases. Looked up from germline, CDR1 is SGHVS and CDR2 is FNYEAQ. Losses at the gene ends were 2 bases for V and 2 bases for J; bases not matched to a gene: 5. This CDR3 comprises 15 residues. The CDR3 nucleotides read TGTGCCAGCAGCTTATTGGACGGGGGGGCCTACGAGCAGTACTTC. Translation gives CASSLLDGGAYEQYF.

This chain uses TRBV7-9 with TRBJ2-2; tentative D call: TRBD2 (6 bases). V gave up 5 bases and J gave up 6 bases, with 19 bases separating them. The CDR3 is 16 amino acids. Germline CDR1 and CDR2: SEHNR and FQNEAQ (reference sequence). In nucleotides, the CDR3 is TGTGCCAGCAGCACAACTAGTCGGGGAGGAGCCGGGGAGCTGTTTTTT. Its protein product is CASSTTSRGGAGELFF.

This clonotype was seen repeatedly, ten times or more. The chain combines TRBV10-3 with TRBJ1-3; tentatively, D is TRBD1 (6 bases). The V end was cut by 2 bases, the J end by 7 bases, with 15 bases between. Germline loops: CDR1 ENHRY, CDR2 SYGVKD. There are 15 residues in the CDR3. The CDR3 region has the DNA TGTGCCATCAGTGAGCAGACCGGGACATGGAACACCATATATTTT. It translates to CAISEQTGTWNTIYF.